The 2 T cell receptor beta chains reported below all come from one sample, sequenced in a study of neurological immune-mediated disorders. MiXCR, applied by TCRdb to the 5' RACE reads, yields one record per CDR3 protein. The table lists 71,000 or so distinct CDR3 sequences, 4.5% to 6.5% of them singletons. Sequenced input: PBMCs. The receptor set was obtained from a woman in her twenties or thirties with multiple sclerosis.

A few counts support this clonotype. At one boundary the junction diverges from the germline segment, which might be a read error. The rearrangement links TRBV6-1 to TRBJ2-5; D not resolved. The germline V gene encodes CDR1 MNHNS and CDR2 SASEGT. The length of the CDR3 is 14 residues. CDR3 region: CASSETNQQENQYF. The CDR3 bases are TGTGCCAGCAGTGAGACCAACCAACAAGAGAACCAGTACTTC.

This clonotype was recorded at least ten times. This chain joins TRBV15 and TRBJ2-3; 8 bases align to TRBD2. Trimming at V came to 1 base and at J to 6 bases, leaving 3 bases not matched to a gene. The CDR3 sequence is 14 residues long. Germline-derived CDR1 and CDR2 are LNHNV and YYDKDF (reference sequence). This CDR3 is CATSRAGGIDTQYF. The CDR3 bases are TGTGCCACCAGCAGAGCGGGGGGGATCGATACGCAGTATTTT.